This T cell receptor (beta chain) was retrieved from a study of blood T cell repertoires in COVID-19. Study at large: Samples taken during acute and convalescent COVID-19 were collected in the United States, Italy and Spain. Sources were T cells, B-cell-depleted T cells, or PBMCs; the material itself was cDNA or gDNA.

The germline V gene has CDR1 MNHNS and CDR2 SASEGT. CDR3 length equals 14 residues. The V gene end was trimmed by 3 bases and the J gene end by 4 bases; junction bases not matched to a gene: 5. Per the study methods: For nucleated cells, counts were estimated from reference gene primer amplification. This table comes from immunoSEQ multiplex PCR, and its TCRdb copy is limited to in-frame clones, with some not included. From that table come the V and J calls and clone size; the DNA was used to work out D and trimming. The table has around 120,000 clones, 60% to 85% seen once; the top ten hold 2.3%. The V gene is TRBV6-1, the J gene TRBJ1-2; TRBD1 matches at 7 bases. The sequenced sample was peripheral blood. The TCR originated in a man between 65 and 85 years old with acute or convalescent COVID-19. The CDR3 loop reads CASSDPTGPYGYTF. The CDR3 DNA is TGTGCCAGCAGTGACCCGACAGGGCCCTATGGCTACACCTTC.